This T cell receptor (beta chain) was observed in a study of regulatory and conventional T cells in RAG deficiency. In the case of this clone: Its antigen is unknown.

Germline CDR1 LNHDA, CDR2 SQIVND (reference sequence). J gave up 1 base and V 6 bases, and 5 bases lay outside the gene matches. This CDR3 is 15 amino acids long. Regarding the study as a whole: Other subsets showed around 10-fold reductions, but Treg unique TCR beta sequences fell roughly 90-fold in these patients. Shannon entropy fell and Simpson indices rose in RAG-deficient patients. Omenn patients showed >75% Treg-Tconv overlap and shorter CDR3 lengths.

Libraries were prepared by immunoSEQ multiplex PCR; TCRdb keeps only in-frame clonotypes and omits some of them. The sample includes 40,000 to 55,000 clones, more than 80% of them seen just once. Blood CD4+ CD25-low CD127-high conventional T cells supplied the genomic DNA template. These records were also assigned to another study, of regulatory T cells. As reported in that work: The PCR used 52 TRBV and 13 TRBJ primers.

The chain has TRBV19 and TRBJ2-2; 7 nucleotides agree with TRBD1. The source of this sequence is a human donor in good health. The sample taken for sequencing was CD4+ effector T cells sorted from blood. The CDR3 reads CASREGAGNTGELFF. CDR3 coding DNA: TGTGCCAGTAGAGAGGGGGCCGGGAACACCGGGGAGCTGTTTTTT.